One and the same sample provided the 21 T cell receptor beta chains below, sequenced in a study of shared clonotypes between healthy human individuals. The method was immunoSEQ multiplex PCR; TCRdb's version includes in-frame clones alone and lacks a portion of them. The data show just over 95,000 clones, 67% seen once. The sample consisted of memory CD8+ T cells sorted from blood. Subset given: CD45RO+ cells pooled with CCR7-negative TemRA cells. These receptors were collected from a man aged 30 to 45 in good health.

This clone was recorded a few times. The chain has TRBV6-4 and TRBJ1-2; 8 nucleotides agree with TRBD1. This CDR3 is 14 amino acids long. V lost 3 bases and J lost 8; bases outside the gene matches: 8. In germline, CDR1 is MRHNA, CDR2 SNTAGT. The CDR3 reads CASSEKGQGDGYTF. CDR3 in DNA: TGTGCCAGCAGTGAAAAAGGACAGGGAGACGGCTACACCTTC.

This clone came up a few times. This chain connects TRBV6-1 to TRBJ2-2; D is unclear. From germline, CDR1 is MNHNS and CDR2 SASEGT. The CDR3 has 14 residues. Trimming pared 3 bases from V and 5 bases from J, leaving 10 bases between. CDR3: CASSEVAGTGELFF. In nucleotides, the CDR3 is TGTGCCAGCAGTGAGGTAGCTGGGACCGGGGAGCTGTTTTTT.

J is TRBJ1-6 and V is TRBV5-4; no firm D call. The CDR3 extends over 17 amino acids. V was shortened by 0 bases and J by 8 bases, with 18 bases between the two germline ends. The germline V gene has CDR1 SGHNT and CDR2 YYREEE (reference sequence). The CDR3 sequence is CASSLASRQALHSPLHF. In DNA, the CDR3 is TGTGCCAGCAGCTTGGCCTCCCGGCAGGCCCTCCATTCACCCCTCCACTTT.

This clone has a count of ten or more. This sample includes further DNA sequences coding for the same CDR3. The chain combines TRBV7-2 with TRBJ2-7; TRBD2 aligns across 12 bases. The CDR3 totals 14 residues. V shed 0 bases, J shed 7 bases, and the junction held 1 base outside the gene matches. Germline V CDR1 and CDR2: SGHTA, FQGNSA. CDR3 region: CASSLALAGGEQYF. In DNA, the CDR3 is TGTGCCAGCAGCTTAGCCCTAGCGGGGGGGGAGCAGTACTTC.

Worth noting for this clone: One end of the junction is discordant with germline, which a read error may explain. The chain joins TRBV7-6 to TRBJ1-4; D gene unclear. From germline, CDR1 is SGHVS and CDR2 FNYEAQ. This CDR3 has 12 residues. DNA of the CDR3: TGTACCAGCAGCTTATACGGTGAAAAACTGTTTTTT. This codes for CTSSLYGEKLFF. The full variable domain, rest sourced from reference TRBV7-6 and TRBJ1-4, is GAGVSQSPRYKVTKRGQDVALRCDPISGHVSLYWYRQALGQGPEFLTYFNYEAQQDKSGLPNDRFSAERPEGSISTLTIQRTEQRDSAMYRCTSSLYGEKLFFGSGTQLSVL.

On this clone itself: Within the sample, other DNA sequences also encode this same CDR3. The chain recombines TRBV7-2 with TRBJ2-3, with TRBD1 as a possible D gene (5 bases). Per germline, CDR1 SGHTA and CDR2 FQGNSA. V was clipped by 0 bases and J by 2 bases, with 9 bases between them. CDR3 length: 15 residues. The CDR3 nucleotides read TGTGCCAGCAGCTTAGCCCCAGGGTCCACAGATACGCAGTATTTT. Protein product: CASSLAPGSTDTQYF.

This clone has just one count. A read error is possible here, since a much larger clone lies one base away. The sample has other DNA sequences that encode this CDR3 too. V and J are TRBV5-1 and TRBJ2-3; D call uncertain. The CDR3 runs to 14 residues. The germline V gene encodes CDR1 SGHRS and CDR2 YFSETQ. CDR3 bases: TGCGCCAGCAGCTATACCGACCCCACAGATACACAGTATTTT. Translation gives CASSYTDPTDTQYF.

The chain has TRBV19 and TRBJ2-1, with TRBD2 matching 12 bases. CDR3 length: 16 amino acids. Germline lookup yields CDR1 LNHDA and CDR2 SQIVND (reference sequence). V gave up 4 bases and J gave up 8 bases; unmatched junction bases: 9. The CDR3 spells CASSTPSGRALYEQFF. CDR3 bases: TGTGCCAGTAGTACCCCTAGCGGGAGGGCCCTCTATGAGCAGTTCTTC.

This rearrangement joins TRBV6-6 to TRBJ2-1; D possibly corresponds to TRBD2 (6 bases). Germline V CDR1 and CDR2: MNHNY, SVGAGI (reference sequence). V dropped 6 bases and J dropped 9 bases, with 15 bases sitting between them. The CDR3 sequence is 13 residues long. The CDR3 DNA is TGTGCCAGCAGCCCCCGGGTGGGGGGTGAGCAGTTCTTC. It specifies CASSPRVGGEQFF.

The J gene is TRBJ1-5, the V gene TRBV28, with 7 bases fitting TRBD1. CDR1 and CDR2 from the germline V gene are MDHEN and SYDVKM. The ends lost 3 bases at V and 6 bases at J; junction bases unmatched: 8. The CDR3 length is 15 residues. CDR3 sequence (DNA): TGTGCCAGCAGTTTTGCCCACAGGGGAGGTCAGCCCCAGCATTTT. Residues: CASSFAHRGGQPQHF.

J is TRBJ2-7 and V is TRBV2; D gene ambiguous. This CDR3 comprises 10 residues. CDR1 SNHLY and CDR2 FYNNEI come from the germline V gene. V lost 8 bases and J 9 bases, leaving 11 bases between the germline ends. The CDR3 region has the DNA TGTGCCAGCGGGCATTTGTTGCAGTACTTC. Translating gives CASGHLLQYF.

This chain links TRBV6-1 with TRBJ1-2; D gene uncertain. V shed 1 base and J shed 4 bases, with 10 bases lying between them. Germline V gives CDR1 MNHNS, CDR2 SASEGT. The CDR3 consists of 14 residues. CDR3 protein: CASSEEKDFYGYTF. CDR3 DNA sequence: TGTGCCAGCAGTGAAGAAAAGGACTTCTATGGCTACACCTTC.

For the CDR3, the DNA is TGTGCCACCGCCGGGTTCAATTTTAACAATGAGCAGTTCTTC. Encoded protein: CATAGFNFNNEQFF. This chain uses TRBV27 with TRBJ2-1; D gene ambiguous. V was clipped by 10 bases and J by 5 bases, with 18 bases between them. This CDR3 is built from 14 residues. Germline CDR1 MNHEY, CDR2 SMNVEV (reference sequence).

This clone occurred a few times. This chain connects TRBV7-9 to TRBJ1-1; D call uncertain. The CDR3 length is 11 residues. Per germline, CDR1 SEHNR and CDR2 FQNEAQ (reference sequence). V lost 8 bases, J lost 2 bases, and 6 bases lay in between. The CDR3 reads CASALNTEAFF. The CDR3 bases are TGTGCCAGCGCACTAAACACTGAAGCTTTCTTT.

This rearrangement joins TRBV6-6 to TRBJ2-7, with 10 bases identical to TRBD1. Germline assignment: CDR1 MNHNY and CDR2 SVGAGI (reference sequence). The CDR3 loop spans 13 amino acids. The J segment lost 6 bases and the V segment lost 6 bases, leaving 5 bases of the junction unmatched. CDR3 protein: CASRLDRGSEQYF. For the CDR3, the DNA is TGTGCCAGCAGACTGGACAGGGGGAGCGAGCAGTACTTC.

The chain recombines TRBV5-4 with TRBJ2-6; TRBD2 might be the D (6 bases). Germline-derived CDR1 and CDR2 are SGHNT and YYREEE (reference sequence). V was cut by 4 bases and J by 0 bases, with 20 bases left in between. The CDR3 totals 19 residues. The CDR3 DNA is TGTGCCAGCAGCCAAGATCCCAGGGCGGGAAGCTCTGGGGCCAACGTCCTGACTTTC. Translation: CASSQDPRAGSSGANVLTF.

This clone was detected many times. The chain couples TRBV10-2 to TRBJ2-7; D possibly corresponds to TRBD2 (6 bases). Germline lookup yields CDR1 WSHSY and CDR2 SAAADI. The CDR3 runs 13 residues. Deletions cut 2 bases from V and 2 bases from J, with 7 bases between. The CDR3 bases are TGCGCCAGCAGTGAGATAGCGGCCTACGAGCAGTACTTC. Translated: CASSEIAAYEQYF.

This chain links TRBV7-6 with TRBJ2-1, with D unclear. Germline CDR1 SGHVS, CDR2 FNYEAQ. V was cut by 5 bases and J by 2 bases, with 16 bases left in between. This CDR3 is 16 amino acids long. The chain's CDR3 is CASSPLSLRAYNEQFF. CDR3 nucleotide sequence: TGTGCCAGCAGCCCCCTATCGCTGCGAGCCTACAATGAGCAGTTCTTC.

The CDR3 DNA sequence: TGTGCCAGCAGCCCTATGGCAGGCTACAATGAGCAGTTCTTC. Translation gives CASSPMAGYNEQFF. The chain recombines TRBV5-5 with TRBJ2-1, with D uncertain. Trimming took off 4 bases at V and 3 bases at J, with 11 bases between the two ends. The CDR3 is 14 amino acids. Germline-derived CDR1 and CDR2 are SGHKS and YYEKEE (reference sequence).

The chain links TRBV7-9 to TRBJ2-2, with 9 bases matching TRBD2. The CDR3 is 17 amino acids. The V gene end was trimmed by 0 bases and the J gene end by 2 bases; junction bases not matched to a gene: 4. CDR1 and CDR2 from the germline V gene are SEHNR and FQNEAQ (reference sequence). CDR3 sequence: CASSLASLAGNTGELFF. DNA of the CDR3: TGTGCCAGCAGCTTAGCCAGCCTAGCGGGAAACACCGGGGAGCTGTTTTTT. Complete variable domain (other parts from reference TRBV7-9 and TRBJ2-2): DTGVSQNPRHKITKRGQNVTFRCDPISEHNRLYWYRQTLGQGPEFLTYFQNEAQLEKSRLLSDRFSAERPKGSFSTLEIQRTEQGDSAMYLCASSLASLAGNTGELFFGEGSRLTVL.

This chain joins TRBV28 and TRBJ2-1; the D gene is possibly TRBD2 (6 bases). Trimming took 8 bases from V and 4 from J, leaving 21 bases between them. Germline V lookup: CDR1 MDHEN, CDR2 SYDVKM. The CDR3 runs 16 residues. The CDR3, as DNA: TGTGCCAGCGGCGGGGCGGCGGGACGTATATACAATGAGCAGTTCTTC. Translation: CASGGAAGRIYNEQFF.